This T cell receptor (beta chain) was retrieved from a study of blood T cell repertoires in COVID-19. Looking at the study overall: Acute and convalescent COVID-19 samples came from the United States, Italy and Spain. From T cells, B-cell-depleted T cells, or PBMCs came the material, which was cDNA or gDNA.

Per the original data handling: Amplification from reference gene primers served as the basis for estimated nucleated cell counts. Profiled with immunoSEQ multiplex PCR; TCRdb holds only in-frame clones, not every one. V, J and clone size are those of that table, while D and trimming were read from the DNA. This sample has about 80,000 clones; over 75% occur once, and the top ten carry around 12%. V lost 1 base and J 8 bases, leaving 21 bases between the germline ends. The CDR3 extends over 17 amino acids. The germline CDR1 and CDR2 sequences are SGHKS and YYEKEE (reference sequence). The sequence was collected from a man at least 80 years old with acute or convalescent COVID-19. Sequencing input: peripheral blood. This chain uses TRBV5-5 with TRBJ1-4; a weak D match, TRBD1 (6 bases). DNA of the CDR3: TGTGCCAGCAGCTTGCAGGTCTATGCCAGGGGACCAGAAAAACTGTTTTTT. Translation: CASSLQVYARGPEKLFF.